The next 21 T cell receptor beta chains were all read from a single sample in a study of blood T cell repertoires in COVID-19. TCRdb keeps only in-frame clones here, not all; method: immunoSEQ multiplex PCR. The sample contains roughly 300,000 clones, around 85% of which appear only once. Sequencing used PBMCs or T cells enriched from blood (not recorded which). The receptors shown here come from a woman aged 50 to 60 who had recovered from COVID-19.

The V call is TRBV2, the J call TRBJ1-5; weak D call: TRBD1 (5 bases). Germline loops: CDR1 SNHLY, CDR2 FYNNEI. This CDR3 is built from 14 residues. Trimming left V 4 bases short and J 8 bases short, with 15 bases between. CDR3 coding DNA: TGTGCCAGCAGTGGCGGGGGTCTAGGGAAGCCCCAGCATTTT. Protein sequence: CASSGGGLGKPQHF.

The V and J genes are TRBV6-5 and TRBJ1-5; TRBD1 agrees at 8 bases. Germline V gene data show CDR1 as MNHEY and CDR2 as SVGAGI. CDR3 size: 14 residues. The trim removed 7 bases at V and 6 bases at J, leaving 8 bases unmatched. Written as DNA, the CDR3 is TGTGCCAGCAATATCCGGGACAGGCTTCAGCCCCAGCATTTT. Protein product: CASNIRDRLQPQHF.

The gene calls are TRBV19 and TRBJ2-5, with 7 bases that match TRBD2. The CDR3 has 14 residues. Trimming at V came to 10 bases and at J to 5 bases, leaving 13 bases not matched to a gene. CDR1 is LNHDA and CDR2 is SQIVND in the germline V gene (reference sequence). The CDR3 DNA is TGTGCCACTACCAAACGGGGGGAATGGGAGACCCAGTACTTC. Amino acids: CATTKRGEWETQYF.

This chain links TRBV9 with TRBJ2-1; 14 bases match TRBD2. The CDR3 is 16 amino acids. Losses at the gene ends were 0 bases for V and 9 bases for J; bases not matched to a gene: 5. CDR1 is SGDLS, CDR2 YYNGEE, per germline. The CDR3 bases are TGTGCCAGCAGCGTAGGAGGGGGACTAGCGGGGGCTGAGCAGTTCTTC. It translates to CASSVGGGLAGAEQFF.

This clone was observed a few times. The rearrangement joins TRBV28 to TRBJ1-3; 10 bases map to TRBD1. CDR3 length equals 15 residues. V lost 8 bases, J lost 5 bases, and 9 bases stayed unmatched. CDR1 is MDHEN, CDR2 SYDVKM, per germline. The CDR3, as DNA: TGTGCCAGCGGGGACAGGGGTGCCCTTAGAAACACCATATATTTT. Amino acid sequence: CASGDRGALRNTIYF.

This clone came up once. The chain combines TRBV10-3 with TRBJ1-1; tentative D call: TRBD1 (5 bases). CDR3 length: 17 residues. The germline V and J ends were trimmed by 0 bases and 1 base, with 15 bases remaining between them. The germline V gene has CDR1 ENHRY and CDR2 SYGVKD. Here the CDR3 DNA reads TGTGCCATCAGTGAGTCGGGTGGAGAGACAGAGAACACTGAAGCTTTCTTT. This encodes CAISESGGETENTEAFF.

The J gene is TRBJ2-5, the V gene TRBV11-2, with TRBD2 identical over 9 bases. CDR1 and CDR2 from the germline V gene are SGHAT and FQNNGV. There are 16 residues in the CDR3. V shed 3 bases, J shed 3 bases, and the junction held 8 bases outside the gene matches. The chain's CDR3 is CASSFSPSGEEETQYF. The CDR3 coding sequence is TGTGCCAGCAGCTTCTCCCCTAGCGGGGAGGAAGAGACCCAGTACTTC.

This chain links TRBV23-1 with TRBJ2-7; D remains ambiguous. TRBV23-1 is annotated as an ORF whose role is uncertain. The CDR3 extends over 12 amino acids. The V end lost 3 bases, the J end lost 1 base, and 4 bases lay between the germline ends. The CDR3 bases are TGCGCCAGCAGTCACCCGTCCTACGAGCAGTACTTC. Amino acid sequence: CASSHPSYEQYF.

CDR3 nucleotide sequence: TGTGCCAGCACCCCTTACAATGAGCAGTTCTTC. It is translated as CASTPYNEQFF. V is TRBV6-5 and J is TRBJ2-1; D not certain. The CDR3 consists of 11 residues. CDR1 MNHEY and CDR2 SVGAGI come from the germline V gene. V lost 7 bases and J lost 4, with 5 bases in between.

This chain uses TRBV29-1 with TRBJ1-2; maybe TRBD1 (6 bases). The CDR3 extends over 12 amino acids. Trimming shortened V by 4 bases and J by 2 bases, and 8 bases separated the two germline ends. CDR1 SQVTM and CDR2 ANQGSEA come from the germline V gene. This CDR3 reads CSVGDTNYGYTF. CDR3 in DNA: TGCAGCGTTGGGGACACCAACTATGGCTACACCTTC.

The rearrangement uses TRBV4-1 and TRBJ2-3, with 9 nucleotides matching TRBD2. Germline V CDR1 and CDR2: MGHRA, YSYEKL. CDR3 length: 16 amino acids. With V trimmed by 7 bases and J by 0 bases, 8 bases remained unmatched. The CDR3 nucleotides read TGCGCCAGCACCTCAGGAGCGGGAGGTAGCACAGATACGCAGTATTTT. This codes for CASTSGAGGSTDTQYF.

This sequence joins TRBV25-1 and TRBJ1-2; D uncertain. V gave up 11 bases and J gave up 8 bases, with 9 bases separating them. The CDR3 loop spans 9 amino acids. Germline values: CDR1 MGHDK, CDR2 SYGVNS. Here the CDR3 DNA reads TGTGCCGGCACGGGGGGCTACACCTTC. Amino acids: CAGTGGYTF.

This chain connects TRBV2 to TRBJ2-2; no clear D gene. CDR1 and CDR2 from the germline V gene are SNHLY and FYNNEI. There are 15 residues in the CDR3. Deletions cut 2 bases from V and 3 bases from J, with 10 bases between. This chain's CDR3 is CASSETESDTGELFF. In DNA, the CDR3 is TGTGCCAGCAGTGAAACGGAGAGTGACACCGGGGAGCTGTTTTTT.

This chain uses TRBV5-1 with TRBJ1-6; 9 nucleotides align to TRBD1. This CDR3 comprises 15 residues. V was clipped by 3 bases and J by 6 bases; unmatched bases: 4. Germline V CDR1 and CDR2: SGHRS, YFSETQ. CDR3 coding DNA: TGCGCCAGCAGCTCGACGACAGGGGGTAATTCACCCCTCCACTTT. This gives the protein CASSSTTGGNSPLHF.

CDR3 nucleotide sequence: TGTGCCAGTAAGGCGGGAGGGCGCGTAGACAATGAGCAGTTCTTC. As protein: CASKAGGRVDNEQFF. V is TRBV19 and J is TRBJ2-1; TRBD2 matches at 9 bases. CDR1 LNHDA and CDR2 SQIVND come from the germline V gene (reference sequence). J lost 5 bases, V lost 7 bases, and 9 bases had no gene match. CDR3 length: 15 residues.

V gene TRBV7-2 combines with J gene TRBJ1-3; D remains ambiguous. Trimming removed 1 base at V and 3 bases at J, with 4 bases between. Looked up from germline, CDR1 is SGHTA and CDR2 is FQGNSA. The CDR3 has 13 amino acids. CDR3 sequence: CASSLGGGNTIYF. CDR3 nucleotide sequence: TGTGCCAGCAGCTTAGGAGGTGGAAACACCATATATTTT.

The V call is TRBV7-9, the J call TRBJ1-6; unclear D gene. V was pared by 5 bases and J by 2 bases, with 16 bases between. CDR1 SEHNR and CDR2 FQNEAQ come from the germline V gene (reference sequence). This CDR3 region has 17 residues. The CDR3 spells CASSTPTSRTYNSPLHF. CDR3 DNA: TGTGCCAGCAGCACCCCGACATCCAGAACCTATAATTCACCCCTCCACTTT.

This chain connects TRBV3-1 (or the pseudogene TRBV3-2) to TRBJ1-2; 7 nucleotides agree with TRBD1. The V segment lost 0 bases and the J segment 0 bases; nucleotides outside the gene matches: 7. CDR3 length: 17 amino acids. Germline CDR1 LGHDT, CDR2 YNNKEL (reference sequence). Here the CDR3 DNA reads TGTGCCAGCAGCCAAGATCTAGGGGGCGACACTAACTATGGCTACACCTTC. Its translation: CASSQDLGGDTNYGYTF.

The CDR3 DNA reads TGCGCCAGCAGCTCGCGATCACAGGGGGCTGAAGCTTTCTTT. Its protein is CASSSRSQGAEAFF. V and J are TRBV5-1 and TRBJ1-1, with 8 bases lining up with TRBD1. The CDR3 spans 14 residues. Germline CDR1 and CDR2: SGHRS and YFSETQ. Unmatched junction bases numbered 7, after V lost 3 bases and J lost 6 bases.

This clone appeared a single time. The chain has TRBV6-5 and TRBJ2-3; 8 positions agree with TRBD2. The CDR3 spans 15 residues. V gave up 6 bases and J gave up 3 bases; unmatched junction bases: 8. From germline, CDR1 is MNHEY and CDR2 SVGAGI. The CDR3 DNA is TGTGCCAGCAGGTCAAGCGGGGGAAGAACAGATACGCAGTATTTT. Translated, it gives CASRSSGGRTDTQYF.

This chain joins TRBV30 and TRBJ1-1; D unclear. The CDR3 is made up of 13 amino acids. Germline V CDR1 and CDR2: GTSNPN, SVGIG (reference sequence). Between the trimmed V and J ends, which lost 8 bases and 3 bases, there was a span of 16 bases. CDR3 bases: TGTGCCCTAGTGCGGGCTGAGCACACTGAAGCTTTCTTT. It codes for CALVRAEHTEAFF.